The next 27 T cell receptor beta chains were all read from a single sample in a study of PD-L1 blockade in urothelial cancer. Profiled with immunoSEQ multiplex PCR; TCRdb holds only in-frame clones, not every one. Counted here are about 45,000 clones, approximately 89% occurring once; the ten biggest clones make up less than 4%. Here the sequenced sample was PBMCs, taken around atezolizumab (anti-PD-L1) treatment. The receptors come from a man older than 75 with urothelial cancer.

This chain uses TRBV6-5 with TRBJ2-7, with D maybe TRBD2 (6 bases). Deletions cut 0 bases from V and 0 bases from J, with 9 bases between. In germline, CDR1 is MNHEY, CDR2 SVGAGI. This CDR3 has 15 residues. Here the CDR3 reads CASSYSGGPSYEQYF. DNA of the CDR3: TGTGCCAGCAGTTACTCGGGGGGACCCTCCTACGAGCAGTACTTC.

The CDR3: CASSSAPGQTLYSYNEQFF. The DNA of the CDR3 is TGTGCCAGCAGTTCTGCTCCGGGACAAACTTTATATTCCTACAATGAGCAGTTCTTC. The gene calls are TRBV27 and TRBJ2-1, with D possibly TRBD1 on 6 matching bases. The CDR3 contains 19 residues. Trimming pared 4 bases from V and 1 base from J, leaving 23 bases between. Germline V lookup: CDR1 MNHEY, CDR2 SMNVEV (reference sequence).

The CDR3 here is CASSEGLSGANVLTF. CDR3 coding DNA: TGTGCCAGCAGTGAAGGGCTCTCTGGGGCCAACGTCCTGACTTTC. The rearrangement links TRBV6-1 to TRBJ2-6; D is undetermined. Deletions cut 1 base from V and 0 bases from J, with 4 bases between. The V gene's germline CDR1 is MNHNS and CDR2 SASEGT. The CDR3 extends over 15 amino acids.

V gene TRBV18 combines with J gene TRBJ2-5; perhaps TRBD2 as D (5 bases). Trimming removed 2 bases at V and 5 bases at J, with 9 bases between. CDR3 size: 13 residues. Germline V gene sequence: CDR1 KGHSH, CDR2 LQKENI. The DNA of the CDR3 is TGTGCCAGCTCACCATACGGCGGGGAGACCCAGTACTTC. Amino acid sequence: CASSPYGGETQYF.

This rearrangement joins TRBV27 to TRBJ2-2; 8 bases line up with TRBD2. CDR3 length equals 14 residues. V dropped 8 bases and J dropped 4; count of bases not matched to a gene: 6. Germline-derived CDR1 and CDR2 are MNHEY and SMNVEV (reference sequence). CDR3 bases: TGTGCCAGCGGGAGAAGCGGGAGCACCGGGGAGCTGTTTTTT. This translates into CASGRSGSTGELFF.

A word on this clone: Sequence at one end of the junction differs from germline and may be a read error. The chain carries TRBV18 and TRBJ1-1; D is unresolved. Germline lookup yields CDR1 KGHSH and CDR2 LQKENI. This CDR3 has 13 residues. CDR3 sequence (DNA): TGTGCCAGCTCCCCACCGGGCGACACTGAAGCTTTCTTT. This translates into CASSPPGDTEAFF.

The gene calls are TRBV18 and TRBJ1-1, with D hard to call. With 6 bases removed from V and 3 bases from J, the gap between germline ends came to 8 bases. Germline assignment: CDR1 KGHSH and CDR2 LQKENI. The CDR3 consists of 12 residues. The CDR3: CASSADDTEAFF. The CDR3 DNA reads TGTGCCAGCTCGGCCGATGACACTGAAGCTTTCTTT.

This sequence joins TRBV28 and TRBJ2-7; weak D call: TRBD1 (6 bases). The CDR3 consists of 14 residues. CDR1 and CDR2 from the germline V gene are MDHEN and SYDVKM. Trimming took 7 bases from V and 0 from J, leaving 13 bases between them. CDR3 sequence reads: CASTGQRISYEQYF. CDR3 DNA: TGTGCCAGCACCGGACAGAGAATCTCCTACGAGCAGTACTTC.

The chain is built from TRBV19 and TRBJ2-5, with a weak D call TRBD1 (5 bases). The germline V gene has CDR1 LNHDA and CDR2 SQIVND (reference sequence). The CDR3 length is 14 residues. V lost 0 bases to trimming and J lost 5 bases, with 10 bases between them. CDR3 sequence (DNA): TGTGCCAGTAGTATAGAAGCCCCAGGGGAGACCCAGTACTTC. Protein: CASSIEAPGETQYF.

The gene calls are TRBV2 and TRBJ2-5; D is possibly TRBD2 (7 bases). V was trimmed by 6 bases and J by 4 bases, leaving 18 bases between them. The CDR3 runs to 15 residues. Germline V gene sequence: CDR1 SNHLY, CDR2 FYNNEI. CDR3 sequence: CASSGGPPGGETQYF. The CDR3, as DNA: TGTGCCAGCAGCGGGGGGCCACCGGGCGGAGAGACCCAGTACTTC.

This rearrangement joins TRBV11-2 to TRBJ2-5, with D perhaps TRBD2 (7 bases). CDR3 length: 17 residues. Trimming took 1 base from V and 0 from J, leaving 15 bases between them. CDR1 and CDR2 (germline): SGHAT, FQNNGV. This CDR3 is CASSLGQQGGYQETQYF. CDR3 nucleotide sequence: TGTGCCAGCAGCTTAGGCCAACAGGGAGGGTACCAAGAGACCCAGTACTTC.

The chain links TRBV2 to TRBJ2-7, with 8 nucleotides matching TRBD1. After removal of 8 bases from V and 3 bases from J, the junction contained 6 bases not matched to a gene. The V gene's germline CDR1 is SNHLY and CDR2 FYNNEI. The CDR3 spans 13 residues. CDR3 residues: CASGLGQDYEQYF. The CDR3 DNA follows: TGTGCCAGCGGGCTGGGACAGGACTACGAGCAGTACTTC.

The chain recombines TRBV5-1 with TRBJ2-3, with 8 bases that match TRBD1. Trimming took 4 bases from V and 3 from J; bases not matched to a gene: 7. CDR3 length: 15 residues. Germline V gene sequence: CDR1 SGHRS, CDR2 YFSETQ. The CDR3 sequence is CASSPGQGRTDTQYF. The DNA of the CDR3 is TGCGCCAGCAGCCCCGGACAGGGACGGACAGATACGCAGTATTTT.

The chain recombines TRBV27 with TRBJ2-3; 8 bases are shared with TRBD1. V was pared by 5 bases and J by 4 bases, with 2 bases of the junction left unmatched. Germline V gene sequence: CDR1 MNHEY, CDR2 SMNVEV (reference sequence). The CDR3 has 13 amino acids. The CDR3 sequence: CASSQQGADTQYF. CDR3 DNA sequence: TGTGCCAGCAGTCAACAGGGGGCAGATACGCAGTATTTT.

This clone occurred once. The chain uses TRBV2 and TRBJ2-3; D may be TRBD2 (5 bases). V dropped 0 bases and J dropped 3 bases, with 13 bases sitting between them. This CDR3 comprises 16 residues. CDR1 and CDR2 from the germline V gene are SNHLY and FYNNEI. The CDR3 DNA reads TGTGCCAGCAGTGAAGCGGAGGTCTTAGGAACAGATACGCAGTATTTT. Translated: CASSEAEVLGTDTQYF.

The chain uses TRBV19 and TRBJ2-2; the D is unclear. This CDR3 is 15 amino acids long. From germline, CDR1 is LNHDA and CDR2 SQIVND (reference sequence). V was pared by 9 bases and J by 0 bases, with 14 bases between. Written as DNA, the CDR3 is TGTGCCAGCCAGACACTTACTTCGAACACCGGGGAGCTGTTTTTT. Translation: CASQTLTSNTGELFF.

This chain links TRBV4-1 with TRBJ2-1, with D tentatively TRBD1 (6 bases). The germline V and J ends were trimmed by 0 bases and 9 bases, with 6 bases remaining between them. Per germline, CDR1 MGHRA and CDR2 YSYEKL. The CDR3 length is 12 residues. The CDR3 region is CASSQEQGEQFF. As DNA, the CDR3 is TGCGCCAGCAGCCAAGAACAGGGTGAGCAGTTCTTC.

The genes are TRBV30 and TRBJ2-4; 13 nucleotides line up with TRBD2. There are 18 residues in the CDR3. The junction had 14 bases not matched to a gene; V was cut back by 4 bases and J by 5 bases. CDR1 is GTSNPN and CDR2 is SVGIG in the germline V gene (reference sequence). CDR3 loop: CAWTRTSGSGRFENIQYF. In DNA, the CDR3 is TGTGCCTGGACCCGGACTAGCGGGAGTGGAAGGTTCGAAAACATTCAGTACTTC. Full variable domain (remainder filled in from reference TRBV30 and TRBJ2-4): SQTIHQWPATLVQPVGSPLSLECTVEGTSNPNLYWYRQAAGRGLQLLFYSVGIGQISSEVPQNLSASRPQDRQFILSSKKLLLSDSGFYLCAWTRTSGSGRFENIQYFGAGTRLSVL.

Here the CDR3 DNA reads TGTGCCTGGAGTCGTACAGGGGAAGGGAGAAACACCTTC. Its protein is CAWSRTGEGRNTF. The chain employs TRBV30 and TRBJ1-2, with 7 bases fitting TRBD1. The germline gives CDR1 GTSNPN, CDR2 SVGIG (reference sequence). The CDR3 covers 13 residues. Unmatched junction bases numbered 12, after V lost 2 bases and J lost 12 bases.

This clone was observed once. The chain is built from TRBV11-2 and TRBJ2-1, with TRBD2 as a possible D gene (6 bases). CDR1 and CDR2 (germline): SGHAT, FQNNGV. The V end lost 7 bases, the J end lost 4 bases, and 17 bases lay between the germline ends. The CDR3 covers 15 residues. CDR3 in DNA: TGTGCCAGCACCCCCACCGGGACTCGATACAATGAGCAGTTCTTC. As protein: CASTPTGTRYNEQFF.

This clone has just a few counts. The chain uses TRBV9 and TRBJ2-2, with 15 positions matching TRBD2. This CDR3 is 20 amino acids long. Germline V gene data show CDR1 as SGDLS and CDR2 as YYNGEE. Trimming at V came to 4 bases and at J to 3 bases, leaving 13 bases not matched to a gene. This chain's CDR3 is CASSPRGLAGGRRDTGELFF. Here the CDR3 DNA reads TGTGCCAGCAGCCCTAGGGGACTAGCGGGAGGCCGGAGAGACACCGGGGAGCTGTTTTTT.

This clone was counted between two and nine times. The rearrangement joins TRBV6-6 to TRBJ2-7, with 7 bases identical to TRBD2. CDR3 length equals 15 residues. V was pared by 2 bases and J by 4 bases, with 8 bases of the junction left unmatched. CDR1 is MNHNY and CDR2 is SVGAGI in the germline V gene (reference sequence). In DNA, the CDR3 is TGTGCCAGCAGTTACGCCAGCGGGAAGGCGTACGAGCAGTACTTC. This encodes CASSYASGKAYEQYF.

The CDR3 loop is CASSEDSTDGYTF. In DNA form, the CDR3 reads TGTGCCAGCTCCGAGGACAGTACGGATGGCTACACCTTC. V and J are TRBV18 and TRBJ1-2; TRBD1 might be the D (6 bases). Per germline, CDR1 KGHSH and CDR2 LQKENI. Trimming removed 6 bases from V and 6 bases from J, with 14 bases in between. The CDR3 sequence is 13 residues long.

The chain links TRBV2 to TRBJ2-5; 7 positions agree with TRBD1. Germline V lookup: CDR1 SNHLY, CDR2 FYNNEI. The V and J ends lost 7 bases and 0 bases, in that order; junction bases with no gene match: 11. The CDR3 sequence is 16 residues long. This CDR3 reads CASNGQAKTYQETQYF. CDR3 nucleotide sequence: TGTGCCAGCAACGGACAGGCCAAGACTTACCAAGAGACCCAGTACTTC.

This clone showed up just once. The chain combines TRBV30 with TRBJ1-1; possible D gene TRBD1, 5 bases. Germline values: CDR1 GTSNPN, CDR2 SVGIG (reference sequence). The V and J ends lost 1 base and 0 bases respectively, with 6 bases between them. The CDR3 totals 13 residues. For the CDR3, the DNA is TGTGCCTGGAGTGGACAGCTGAACACTGAAGCTTTCTTT. Its translation is CAWSGQLNTEAFF.

This chain joins TRBV5-5 and TRBJ1-1; D remains unclear. Germline CDR1 SGHKS, CDR2 YYEKEE (reference sequence). This CDR3 is 14 amino acids long. V lost 3 bases and J lost 1, with 10 bases in between. CDR3 DNA: TGTGCCAGCAGCTGGGCGGGTGGGAACACTGAAGCTTTCTTT. Translated, it gives CASSWAGGNTEAFF.

This CDR3 reads CSARTDENQPQHF. CDR3 bases: TGCAGCGCTAGGACAGACGAGAATCAGCCCCAGCATTTT. The chain couples TRBV29-1 to TRBJ1-5; the D gene is possibly TRBD1 (6 bases). V lost 7 bases, J lost 4 bases, and 14 bases lay in between. Germline CDR1 reads SQVTM; CDR2 reads ANQGSEA. The CDR3 covers 13 residues.